The 15 T cell receptor beta chains in this list originate from one sample, sequenced in a study. MiXCR, run by TCRdb on the RT-PCR reads, gives a single entry per CDR3 protein. The sample has almost 700,000 distinct CDR3 sequences, 14% seen once. The sequenced material came from memory CD4+ T cells from blood. Receptors were obtained from a female donor in good health, serving as a healthy control.

This clonotype was counted many times. The chain joins TRBV6-5 to TRBJ2-7; weak D call: TRBD1 (5 bases). This CDR3 has 11 residues. Trimming left V 6 bases short and J 6 bases short, with 9 bases between. Germline V gene sequence: CDR1 MNHEY, CDR2 SVGAGI. CDR3 sequence (DNA): TGTGCCAGCAGACGACAGTTCGAGCAGTACTTC. Its protein product is CASRRQFEQYF.

This clonotype was seen a handful of times. The chain links TRBV11-1 to TRBJ1-1; 9 bases fit TRBD1. The germline CDR1 and CDR2 sequences are SGHAT and FQDESV (reference sequence). This CDR3 spans 15 amino acids. Trimming removed 2 bases from V and 4 bases from J; junction bases left unmatched: 5. The CDR3 nucleotides are TGTGCCAGCAGCTTAACGACAGGGGGAAGCACTGAAGCTTTCTTT. It yields the protein CASSLTTGGSTEAFF.

This clonotype was observed many times. CDR3: CASSSKPLGVVPSSYEQYF. The CDR3 DNA follows: TGTGCCAGCAGCTCGAAACCCCTAGGGGTGGTACCTAGCTCCTACGAGCAGTACTTC. The V call is TRBV11-2, the J call TRBJ2-7; maybe TRBD1 (5 bases). The V end lost 4 bases, the J end lost 0 bases, and 25 bases lay between the germline ends. Germline V gene lookup returns CDR1 SGHAT and CDR2 FQNNGV. This CDR3 is built from 19 residues.

This clonotype was counted a few times. The rearrangement uses TRBV15 and TRBJ2-3, with 11 bases lining up with TRBD2. V lost 1 base, J lost 6 bases, and 6 bases stayed unmatched. CDR1 LNHNV and CDR2 YYDKDF come from the germline V gene (reference sequence). The CDR3 is 16 residues long. The chain's CDR3 is CATSRGPTSGADTQYF. CDR3 DNA: TGTGCCACCAGCAGAGGGCCGACTAGCGGGGCCGATACGCAGTATTTT.

This clonotype was recorded a few times. The genes are TRBV4-2 and TRBJ2-1; 12 bases fit TRBD2. J was trimmed by 1 base and V by 1 base; bases with no gene match: 5. This CDR3 has 18 residues. Germline V lookup: CDR1 LGHNA, CDR2 YNFKEQ. CDR3: CASSQGPTSGRSYNEQFF. The CDR3 DNA reads as TGTGCCAGCAGCCAAGGACCCACTAGCGGGAGGTCCTACAATGAGCAGTTCTTC.

The CDR3 protein is CASGGQSFYNSPLHF. For the CDR3, the DNA is TGTGCCAGCGGGGGACAGAGTTTCTATAATTCACCCCTCCACTTT. The rearrangement links TRBV7-9 to TRBJ1-6; 7 positions match TRBD1. V gave up 8 bases and J gave up 3 bases; unmatched junction bases: 7. The CDR3 sequence is 15 residues long. CDR1 SEHNR and CDR2 FQNEAQ come from the germline V gene (reference sequence).

This clonotype showed up many times. The V and J genes are TRBV7-2 and TRBJ2-5, with 11 bases aligning to TRBD2. The germline V gene encodes CDR1 SGHTA and CDR2 FQGNSA. This CDR3 contains 15 residues. V lost 4 bases to trimming and J lost 1 base; unmatched junction nucleotides: 2. The CDR3 sequence is CASSSGLAGQETQYF. The CDR3 nucleotides are TGTGCCAGCAGCTCCGGACTAGCGGGCCAAGAGACCCAGTACTTC.

The chain joins TRBV12-3 or TRBV12-4 to TRBJ2-3, with a possible D match to TRBD2 (6 bases). The ends were cut back, 8 bases at V and 0 bases at J, with 12 bases in the middle. The CDR3 length is 14 residues. CDR3 DNA sequence: TGTGCCAGCTTTCGGGAGTTTAGCACAGATACGCAGTATTTT. Its translation is CASFREFSTDTQYF.

The chain links TRBV7-2 to TRBJ2-3; 12 bases match TRBD2. CDR1 SGHTA and CDR2 FQGNSA come from the germline V gene. V gave up 4 bases and J gave up 6 bases; unmatched junction bases: 14. The CDR3 is 18 residues long. The CDR3 spells CASSSREGLAGRSDTQYF. The CDR3 DNA reads as TGTGCCAGCAGCTCCAGAGAAGGACTAGCGGGACGATCGGATACGCAGTATTTT.

This clonotype was counted ten times or more. The DNA of the CDR3 is TGCAGTGCTAGGGTGAGACAGGGAGGGTACCAAGAGACCCAGTACTTC. Translating gives CSARVRQGGYQETQYF. V gene TRBV20-1 combines with J gene TRBJ2-5; D possibly uses TRBD1 or TRBD2 (7 bases each). Trimming took 3 bases from V and 0 from J, leaving 17 bases between them. The CDR3 length is 16 residues. CDR1 DFQATT and CDR2 SNEGSKA come from the germline V gene (reference sequence).

This clonotype showed up just a few times. The V and J genes are TRBV19 and TRBJ2-1; TRBD2 agrees at 7 bases. Germline CDR1 and CDR2: LNHDA and SQIVND (reference sequence). The CDR3 spans 14 residues. The junction had 13 bases not matched to a gene; V was cut back by 7 bases and J by 10 bases. DNA of the CDR3: TGTGCCAGTACCCGATCGTGGGAGGGCGGAGAGCAGTTCTTC. Translated, it gives CASTRSWEGGEQFF.

The sample holds many counts of this clonotype. The V call is TRBV6-1, the J call TRBJ2-1, with D possibly being TRBD1 or TRBD2 (6 bases each). Germline loops: CDR1 MNHNS, CDR2 SASEGT. The CDR3 runs 14 residues. Trimming took 2 bases from V and 5 from J, leaving 10 bases between them. The CDR3 spells CASSEWGAHNEQFF. Here the CDR3 DNA reads TGTGCCAGCAGTGAATGGGGGGCCCACAATGAGCAGTTCTTC.

V is TRBV20-1 and J is TRBJ1-5, with D perhaps TRBD1 (5 bases). CDR3 length equals 13 residues. Germline V gene lookup returns CDR1 DFQATT and CDR2 SNEGSKA (reference sequence). V lost 6 bases and J lost 6, with 15 bases in between. The CDR3, as DNA: TGCAGTGCCTCTGCAGGGATAAGTCAGCCCCAGCATTTT. Translating it yields CSASAGISQPQHF.

This clonotype was found a few times. J is TRBJ2-3 and V is TRBV20-1, with no clear D. Trimming cost V 5 bases and J 2 bases, with 11 bases left between them. Germline V lookup: CDR1 DFQATT, CDR2 SNEGSKA (reference sequence). The CDR3 length is 13 residues. CDR3 coding DNA: TGCAGTGCTCCGGACGAGAACACAGATACGCAGTATTTT. As protein: CSAPDENTDTQYF.

This clonotype came up once. V and J are TRBV28 and TRBJ2-7; the match to TRBD2 covers 8 bases. Germline trimming cut 5 bases from V and 2 bases from J; bases unmatched to any gene: 8. Per the germline V gene, CDR1 is MDHEN and CDR2 is SYDVKM. CDR3 length equals 15 residues. CDR3: CASSNPGGVTYEQYF. The DNA of the CDR3 is TGTGCCAGCAGTAACCCGGGGGGGGTCACCTACGAGCAGTACTTC.